This entry features one T cell receptor beta chain sequence. The antigen this receptor binds is unknown. Base qualities are missing; no much larger clone stands one base away. The sample comes from a study of tumor T cells in aggressive B-cell lymphoma (TCRdb year 2017). The method was the immunoSEQ multiplex PCR assay. TCRdb obtained this table from immuneACCESS and retained in-frame rearrangements with V and J assigned. These tables miss some clones; where compared with another copy, unresolved V genes account for less than half of the shortfall, and the remainder is unexplained. This sample is represented by some 5,000 clones; over 70% of them were singletons. In total, the top ten clones hold around 4.7% of the sample. CDR1 and CDR2 were assigned from the germline V gene (reference sequence) as GTSNPN and SVGIG. From its cysteine to its phenylalanine, the CDR3 spans 13 amino acids. Here the CDR3 DNA is all that survives: 39 bases in frame from base 1. V gives up 4 bases and J gives up 5 bases, and the segment between their germline ends measures 13 bases.

The chain is encoded by TRBV30 joined to TRBJ2-3, with TRBD2 perhaps the D gene, on 5 matching bases. The clonotype originates from an adult with diffuse large B cell lymphoma. Source material: tumor tissue. The encoded CDR3 is CAWTTGVGDTQYF. DNA sequence: TGTGCCTGGACTACCGGGGTGGGAGATACGCAGTATTTT.